The present entry profiles one T cell receptor beta chain with its context. Antigen: not known. Per the germline V gene, CDR1 is SEHNR and CDR2 is FQNEAQ (reference sequence). Germline trimming cut 5 bases from V and 5 bases from J; bases unmatched to any gene: 15. The CDR3 has 18 amino acids. MiXCR, run by TCRdb on the reads, gives a single entry per CDR3 protein. The sample comprises about 220,000 distinct CDR3 sequences, about 40% of which are singletons, and approximately 59% rests with the top ten. The sample belongs to a study of T cell repertoires in cytomegalovirus infection. General observations from the study: Frequencies of public TCR beta families were cumulated, and this identified carriers of CMV plus the relevant HLA.

The sequencing used CD8+ T cells from cultured PBMCs, collected from culture after CMV antigen stimulation. V is TRBV7-9 and J is TRBJ2-5; 12 nucleotides line up with TRBD1. This TCR was recovered from a human donor in good health (CMV status not recorded). Some clones in this sample may be carry-over from other donors' samples. CDR3 coding DNA: TGTGCCAGCAGCCCATCTATGATCCGGGACAGGGGGCGTGAGACCCAGTACTTC. Translation gives CASSPSMIRDRGRETQYF.